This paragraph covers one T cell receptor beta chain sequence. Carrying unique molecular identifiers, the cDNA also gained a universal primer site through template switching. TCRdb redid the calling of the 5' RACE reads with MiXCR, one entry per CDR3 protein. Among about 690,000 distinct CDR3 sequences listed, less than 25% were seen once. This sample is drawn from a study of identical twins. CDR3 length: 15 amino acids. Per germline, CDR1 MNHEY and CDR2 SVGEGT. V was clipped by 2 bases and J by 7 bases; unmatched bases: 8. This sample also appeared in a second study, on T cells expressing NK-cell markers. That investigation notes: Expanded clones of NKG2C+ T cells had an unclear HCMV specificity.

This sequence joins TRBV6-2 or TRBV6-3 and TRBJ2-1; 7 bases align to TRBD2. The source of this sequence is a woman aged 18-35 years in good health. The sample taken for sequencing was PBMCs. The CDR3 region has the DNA TGTGCCAGCAGTTACAGGACTAGGTCGAGGAATGAGCAGTTCTTC. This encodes CASSYRTRSRNEQFF.